This TCR beta chain was found in a study of cytomegalovirus exposure and HLA in healthy donors. Study-wide points: The analysis excluded some indistinguishable V segments, including TRBV6-2 and TRBV6-3. A later analysis found TCR association rates differed by HLA locus, highest for DRB1 and lowest for HLA-C.

The PCR contained 60 Vbeta and 13 Jbeta primers. Only in-frame clones appear in the TCRdb table, and some are missing; sequencing was by immunoSEQ multiplex PCR. The table shows roughly 61,000 clones, with roughly nine tenths occurring only once. V was shortened by 5 bases and J by 2 bases, with 13 bases between the two germline ends. Germline V gene data show CDR1 as PRHDT and CDR2 as FYEKMQ (reference sequence). This CDR3 has 15 amino acids. With regard to this clone: Its antigen remains unknown.

Sequenced input: PBMCs. The origin of this receptor is a man aged 30 to 39 in good health and CMV-seropositive. The rearrangement uses TRBV13 and TRBJ2-1; TRBD1 is a possible D gene (5 bases). Here the CDR3 DNA reads TGTGCCAGCAGCGAAAACACAGGAACCTACAATGAGCAGTTCTTC. Translated: CASSENTGTYNEQFF.